One sample yielded the 12 T cell receptor beta chains listed below, sequenced in a study of regulatory T cells in long-lasting Graves disease. Time point in this sample: persistent/refractory GD, antithyroid drugs over 5 years with positive TRAb. Scientists built the TCR library using RNA that was extracted from PBMCs. According to the study, TCR beta libraries were built with iRepertoire HTBI primers and CDR3-region Arm-PCR. TCRdb reanalysed the multiplex PCR reads using MiXCR and keeps one entry per CDR3 protein. The repertoire has about 470,000 distinct CDR3 sequences, under 25% of them found once; the top ten carry 6.5% to 10%. This sample comprised peripheral blood mononuclear cells (PBMCs), obtained when the disease was refractory, from a patient treated with antithyroid drugs. These receptor sequences come from a female donor with Graves disease.

With regard to this clonotype: Possible read error: a much larger clone is one base away. The genes are TRBV30 and TRBJ1-2; TRBD1 is a possible D gene (5 bases). The CDR3 loop spans 11 amino acids. Germline values: CDR1 GTSNPN, CDR2 SVGIG (reference sequence). The CDR3 sequence: CAWYQGNGHTF. For the CDR3, the DNA is TGTGCCTGGTATCAGGGAAATGGCCACACCTTC.

The chain is built from TRBV19 and TRBJ2-1; TRBD2 matches 9 bases. The CDR3 sequence is 14 residues long. Germline CDR1 and CDR2: LNHDA and SQIVND (reference sequence). Unmatched junction bases numbered 7, after V lost 5 bases and J lost 8 bases. The CDR3 coding sequence is TGTGCCAGTAGTTTTAGCGGGAGCTCTTATGAGCAGTTCTTC. It codes for CASSFSGSSYEQFF.

The chain is built from TRBV5-1 and TRBJ1-1, with 10 bases fitting TRBD1. Per germline, CDR1 SGHRS and CDR2 YFSETQ. The CDR3 has 17 amino acids. V trimming: 4 bases; J trimming: 6 bases; junction bases outside the gene matches: 15. CDR3 sequence: CASSQGRTGGDGAEAFF. The DNA for the CDR3 is TGCGCCAGCAGCCAAGGACGGACAGGGGGAGATGGAGCTGAAGCTTTCTTT.

This clonotype was detected many times. The chain combines TRBV12-3 or TRBV12-4 with TRBJ1-1, with D unclear. V was shortened by 6 bases and J by 6 bases, with 8 bases between the two germline ends. This CDR3 has 11 amino acids. The CDR3 protein is CASSSPAEAFF. The CDR3 DNA is TGTGCCAGCAGCAGTCCGGCTGAAGCTTTCTTT.

The chain carries TRBV13 and TRBJ2-5; D gene ambiguous. The CDR3 loop spans 13 amino acids. V lost 1 base to trimming and J lost 3 bases, with 6 bases between them. The germline V gene has CDR1 PRHDT and CDR2 FYEKMQ (reference sequence). The CDR3 is CASSLDHKETQYF. The CDR3 DNA reads TGTGCCAGCAGCTTAGATCACAAAGAGACCCAGTACTTC.

This clonotype was seen only a few times. V usage is TRBV24-1 and J usage is TRBJ2-7, with D perhaps TRBD1 (6 bases). Germline V lookup: CDR1 KGHDR, CDR2 SFDVKD. This CDR3 has 12 residues. The V end was cut by 5 bases, the J end by 6 bases, with 10 bases between. CDR3 amino acids: CATSVRGGEQYF. The CDR3 coding sequence is TGTGCCACCAGTGTCAGAGGGGGCGAGCAGTACTTC.

In its sample, this clonotype was seen many times. Written as DNA, the CDR3 is TGCAGTGCTAGTCTCCGAAGGTTGTACACTGAAGCTTTCTTT. The encoded protein is CSASLRRLYTEAFF. The gene calls are TRBV20-1 and TRBJ1-1, with unresolved D. V was pared by 3 bases and J by 3 bases, with 14 bases between. Germline V gene data show CDR1 as DFQATT and CDR2 as SNEGSKA (reference sequence). This CDR3 is built from 14 residues.

The chain carries TRBV29-1 and TRBJ2-1; D may be TRBD1 (6 bases). Germline V lookup: CDR1 SQVTM, CDR2 ANQGSEA. The CDR3 has 15 residues. Trimming removed 4 bases from V and 4 bases from J, with 17 bases in between. The CDR3 coding sequence is TGCAGCGTTGGGAGACTTAGAGGGGGTTACAATGAGCAGTTCTTC. Protein product: CSVGRLRGGYNEQFF.

This clonotype has only a few counts. The chain couples TRBV20-1 to TRBJ2-5; the D gene is possibly TRBD2 (5 bases). The CDR3 totals 12 residues. Trimming shortened V by 5 bases and J by 4 bases, and 11 bases separated the two germline ends. Germline V gene data show CDR1 as DFQATT and CDR2 as SNEGSKA (reference sequence). The CDR3 nucleotides are TGCAGTGCTCAGAGCGGCGGAGAGACCCAGTACTTC. As protein: CSAQSGGETQYF.

This clonotype has at least ten counts. The rearrangement links TRBV12-3 or TRBV12-4 to TRBJ2-7; tentative D call: TRBD2 (5 bases). Trimming left V 6 bases short and J 10 bases short, with 25 bases between. The CDR3 runs to 15 residues. CDR3: CASSRREFSLYGQYF. Here the CDR3 DNA reads TGTGCCAGCAGCCGACGGGAATTTTCCCTCTACGGACAGTACTTC.

The V call is TRBV20-1, the J call TRBJ2-5; tentatively, D is TRBD1 (7 bases). Germline CDR1 reads DFQATT; CDR2 reads SNEGSKA (reference sequence). With 7 bases removed from V and 3 bases from J, the gap between germline ends came to 12 bases. The CDR3 totals 12 residues. The CDR3 DNA sequence: TGCAGTGTCGCCAGGGGGGAAGAGACCCAGTACTTC. Amino acids: CSVARGEETQYF.

The table lists this clonotype with a few counts. V usage is TRBV20-1 and J usage is TRBJ1-5; TRBD1 might be the D (5 bases). Germline CDR1 is DFQATT and CDR2 is SNEGSKA (reference sequence). V was shortened by 4 bases and J by 0 bases, with 7 bases between the two germline ends. This CDR3 spans 13 amino acids. The DNA for the CDR3 is TGCAGTGCTACCGGGACTAGCAATCAGCCCCAGCATTTT. Its protein is CSATGTSNQPQHF.